The present TCR beta chain was sequenced within a study of blood T cell repertoires in COVID-19. The CDR3 length is 15 residues. The assay was immunoSEQ multiplex PCR, and TCRdb's table has in-frame clones only and misses some. The table has 85,000 to 100,000 clones, more than 80% seen once; the top ten hold around 5.2%. Seattle participants joined during active infection and were tracked over time. This receptor was identified in a man older than 75 with COVID-19, enrolled during active disease. Sequencing used peripheral blood. This chain links TRBV21-1 with TRBJ2-4; no check of the table's D call, TRBD2, against the DNA was made. TRBV21-1 is listed as a pseudogene. The CDR3 nucleotides are TGTGCCAGCAGCCCCCTAGCTTTAGCCAAAAACATTCAGTACTTC. It translates to CASSPLALAKNIQYF.